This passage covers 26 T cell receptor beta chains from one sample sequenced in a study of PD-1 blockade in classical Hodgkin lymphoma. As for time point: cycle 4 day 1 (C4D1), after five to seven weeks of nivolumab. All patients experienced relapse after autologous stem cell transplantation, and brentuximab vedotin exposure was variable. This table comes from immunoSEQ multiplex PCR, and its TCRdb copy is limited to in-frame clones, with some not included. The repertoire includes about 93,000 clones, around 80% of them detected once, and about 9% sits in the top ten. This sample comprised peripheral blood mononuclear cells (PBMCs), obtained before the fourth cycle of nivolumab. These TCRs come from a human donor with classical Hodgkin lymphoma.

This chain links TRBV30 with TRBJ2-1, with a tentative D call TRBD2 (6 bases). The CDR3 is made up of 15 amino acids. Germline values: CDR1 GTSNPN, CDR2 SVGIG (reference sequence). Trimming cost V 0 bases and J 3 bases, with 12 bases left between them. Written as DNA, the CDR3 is TGTGCCTGGAGTGTACCCGGGAGTTACTACAATGAGCAGTTCTTC. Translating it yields CAWSVPGSYYNEQFF.

The CDR3 nucleotides read TGTGCCAGCAGCTTAGTATTCGCAGTGGAAGCTTTCTTT. This sequence encodes CASSLVFAVEAFF. This chain links TRBV7-9 with TRBJ1-1, with D unclear. This CDR3 has 13 residues. The germline V gene has CDR1 SEHNR and CDR2 FQNEAQ (reference sequence). Between the trimmed V and J ends, which lost 1 base and 8 bases, there was a span of 11 bases.

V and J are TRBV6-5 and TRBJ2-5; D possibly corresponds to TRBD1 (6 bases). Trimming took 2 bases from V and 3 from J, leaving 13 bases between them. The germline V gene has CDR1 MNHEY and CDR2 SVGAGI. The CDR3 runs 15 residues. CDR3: CASSYAKYREETQYF. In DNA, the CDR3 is TGTGCCAGCAGTTACGCTAAGTACAGGGAAGAGACCCAGTACTTC.

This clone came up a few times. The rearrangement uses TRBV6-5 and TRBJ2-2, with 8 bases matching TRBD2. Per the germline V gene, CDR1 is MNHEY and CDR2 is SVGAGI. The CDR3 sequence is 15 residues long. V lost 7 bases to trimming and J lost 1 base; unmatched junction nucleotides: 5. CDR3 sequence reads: CASKQAGVNTGELFF. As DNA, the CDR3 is TGTGCCAGCAAACAAGCGGGGGTGAACACCGGGGAGCTGTTTTTT.

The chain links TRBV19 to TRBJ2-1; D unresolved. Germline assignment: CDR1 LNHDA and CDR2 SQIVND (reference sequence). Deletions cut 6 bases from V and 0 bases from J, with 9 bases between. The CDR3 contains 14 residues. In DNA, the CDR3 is TGTGCCAGTAGCAAGCCCCTCTCCTACAATGAGCAGTTCTTC. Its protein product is CASSKPLSYNEQFF.

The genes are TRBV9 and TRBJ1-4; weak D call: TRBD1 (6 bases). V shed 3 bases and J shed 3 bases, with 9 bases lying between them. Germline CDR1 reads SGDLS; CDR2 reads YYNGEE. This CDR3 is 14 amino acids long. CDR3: CASSGGQPNEKLFF. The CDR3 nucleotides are TGTGCCAGCAGCGGGGGACAACCTAATGAAAAACTGTTTTTT.

CDR3 residues: CASSLGQGTGIDTIYF. DNA of the CDR3: TGTGCCAGCAGCTTGGGACAGGGGACGGGTATTGACACCATATATTTT. The genes are TRBV5-4 and TRBJ1-3, with 8 bases matching TRBD1. The CDR3 length is 16 residues. Looked up from germline, CDR1 is SGHNT and CDR2 is YYREEE (reference sequence). V dropped 0 bases and J dropped 8; count of bases not matched to a gene: 10. The variable domain in full, completed from reference TRBV5-4 and TRBJ1-3, reads ETGVTQSPTHLIKTRGQQVTLRCSSQSGHNTVSWYQQALGQGPQFIFQYYREEENGRGNFPPRFSGLQFPNYSSELNVNALELDDSALYLCASSLGQGTGIDTIYFGEGSWLTVV.

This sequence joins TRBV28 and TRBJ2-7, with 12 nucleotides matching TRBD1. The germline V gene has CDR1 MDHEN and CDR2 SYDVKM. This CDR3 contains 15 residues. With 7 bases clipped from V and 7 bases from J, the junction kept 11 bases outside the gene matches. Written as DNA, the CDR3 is TGTGCCAGCACCTACAGGGGACAGGGGGCGCGGGAGCAGTACTTC. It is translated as CASTYRGQGAREQYF.

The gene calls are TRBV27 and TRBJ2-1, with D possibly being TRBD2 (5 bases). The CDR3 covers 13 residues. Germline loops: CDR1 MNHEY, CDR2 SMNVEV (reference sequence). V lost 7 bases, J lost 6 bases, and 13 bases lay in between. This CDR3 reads CASKGSALNEQFF. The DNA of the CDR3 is TGTGCCAGCAAGGGTAGCGCCCTCAATGAGCAGTTCTTC.

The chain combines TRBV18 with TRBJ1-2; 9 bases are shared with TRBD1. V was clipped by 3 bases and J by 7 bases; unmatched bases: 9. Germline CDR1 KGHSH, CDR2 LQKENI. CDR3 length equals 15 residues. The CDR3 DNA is TGTGCCAGCTCACCTGTCCCGGGACAGGGTGGTGGCTACACCTTC. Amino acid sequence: CASSPVPGQGGGYTF.

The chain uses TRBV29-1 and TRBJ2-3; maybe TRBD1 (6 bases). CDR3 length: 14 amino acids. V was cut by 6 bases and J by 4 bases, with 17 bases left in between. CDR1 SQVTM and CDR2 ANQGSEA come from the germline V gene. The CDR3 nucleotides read TGCAGCGTGGCTTTTCAGGGGCGCCCAGATACGCAGTATTTT. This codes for CSVAFQGRPDTQYF.

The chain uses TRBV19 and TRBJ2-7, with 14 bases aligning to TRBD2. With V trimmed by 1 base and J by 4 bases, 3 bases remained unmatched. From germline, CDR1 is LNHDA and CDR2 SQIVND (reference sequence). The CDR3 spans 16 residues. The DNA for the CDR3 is TGTGCCAGTAGTATAGCCGGACTAGCGGGAGGTTACGAGCAGTACTTC. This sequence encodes CASSIAGLAGGYEQYF.

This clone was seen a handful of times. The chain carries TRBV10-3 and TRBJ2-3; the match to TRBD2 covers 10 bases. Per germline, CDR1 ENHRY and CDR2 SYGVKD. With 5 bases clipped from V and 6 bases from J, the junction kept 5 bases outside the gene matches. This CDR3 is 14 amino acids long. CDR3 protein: CAISQLAGHDTQYF. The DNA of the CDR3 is TGTGCCATCAGTCAACTAGCGGGGCATGATACGCAGTATTTT.

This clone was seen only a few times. This CDR3 is CASSLGVEAFF. The CDR3, as DNA: TGTGCCAGCAGCTTGGGTGTGGAAGCTTTCTTT. This rearrangement joins TRBV7-8 to TRBJ1-1; D is unresolved. The CDR3 loop spans 11 amino acids. Looked up from germline, CDR1 is SGHVS and CDR2 is FQNEAQ. V was cut by 3 bases and J by 8 bases, with 7 bases left in between.

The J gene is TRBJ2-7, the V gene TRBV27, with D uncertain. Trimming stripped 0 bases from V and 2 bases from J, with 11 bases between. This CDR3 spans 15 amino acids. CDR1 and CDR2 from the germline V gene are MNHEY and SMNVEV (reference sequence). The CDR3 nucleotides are TGTGCCAGCAGTTTATCCGCCCCTCGTACCTACGAGCAGTACTTC. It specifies CASSLSAPRTYEQYF.

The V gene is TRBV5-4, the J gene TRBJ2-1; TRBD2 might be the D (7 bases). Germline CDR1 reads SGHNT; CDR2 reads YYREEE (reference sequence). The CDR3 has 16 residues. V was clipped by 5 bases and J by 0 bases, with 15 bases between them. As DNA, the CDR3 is TGTGCCAGCAGTCTCGGGGGGCTCAGCTCCTACAATGAGCAGTTCTTC. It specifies CASSLGGLSSYNEQFF.

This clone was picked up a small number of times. CDR3 DNA: TGTGCCATCAGTTTTACAGGCTCCCACACTGAAGCTTTCTTT. It specifies CAISFTGSHTEAFF. V is TRBV10-3 and J is TRBJ1-1; tentatively, D is TRBD1 (5 bases). The V end was cut by 5 bases, the J end by 3 bases, with 13 bases between. Looked up from germline, CDR1 is ENHRY and CDR2 is SYGVKD. The CDR3 is made up of 14 amino acids.

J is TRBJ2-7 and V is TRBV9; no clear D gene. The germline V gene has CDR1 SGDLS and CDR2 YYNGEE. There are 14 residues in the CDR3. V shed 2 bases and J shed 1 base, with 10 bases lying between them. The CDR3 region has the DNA TGTGCCAGCAGCGTTGGATCGACTTCCTACGAGCAGTACTTC. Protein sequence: CASSVGSTSYEQYF.

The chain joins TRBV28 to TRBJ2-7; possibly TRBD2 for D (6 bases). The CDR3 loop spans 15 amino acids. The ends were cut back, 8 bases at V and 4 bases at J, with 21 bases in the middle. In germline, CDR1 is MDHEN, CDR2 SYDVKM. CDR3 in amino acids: CASASPGTLKYEQYF. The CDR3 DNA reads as TGTGCCAGCGCTTCCCCCGGGACTTTAAAGTACGAGCAGTACTTC.

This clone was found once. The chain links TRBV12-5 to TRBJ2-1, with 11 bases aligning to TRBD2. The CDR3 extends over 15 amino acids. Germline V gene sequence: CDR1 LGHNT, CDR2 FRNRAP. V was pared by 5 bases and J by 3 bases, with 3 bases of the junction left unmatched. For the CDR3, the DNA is TGTGCTAGTGGTCCAGGACTAGCGGGCTACAATGAGCAGTTCTTC. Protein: CASGPGLAGYNEQFF.

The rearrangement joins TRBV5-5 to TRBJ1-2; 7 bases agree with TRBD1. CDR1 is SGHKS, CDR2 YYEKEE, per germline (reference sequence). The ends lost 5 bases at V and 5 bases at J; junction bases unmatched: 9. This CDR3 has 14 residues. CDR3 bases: TGTGCCAGCAGGACAGGGTCCTCACCTTATGGCTACACCTTC. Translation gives CASRTGSSPYGYTF.

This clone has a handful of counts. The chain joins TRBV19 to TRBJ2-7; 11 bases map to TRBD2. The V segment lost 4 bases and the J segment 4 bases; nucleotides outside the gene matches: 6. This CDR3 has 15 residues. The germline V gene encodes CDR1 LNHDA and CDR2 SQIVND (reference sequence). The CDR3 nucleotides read TGTGCCAGTAGTACACGGACTAGCGGGCTTTACGAGCAGTACTTC. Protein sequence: CASSTRTSGLYEQYF.

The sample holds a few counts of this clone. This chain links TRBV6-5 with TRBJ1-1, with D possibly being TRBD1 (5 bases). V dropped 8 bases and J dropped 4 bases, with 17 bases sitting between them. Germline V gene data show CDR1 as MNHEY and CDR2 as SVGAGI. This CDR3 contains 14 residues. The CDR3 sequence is CASVGTLWGTEAFF. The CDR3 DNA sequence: TGTGCCAGCGTTGGGACGTTATGGGGCACTGAAGCTTTCTTT.

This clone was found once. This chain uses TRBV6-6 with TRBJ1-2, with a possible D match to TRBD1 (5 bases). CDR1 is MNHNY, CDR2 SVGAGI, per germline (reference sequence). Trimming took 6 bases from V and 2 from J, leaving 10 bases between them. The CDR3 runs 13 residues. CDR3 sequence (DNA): TGTGCCAGCAGGAGAGGGACCAACTATGGCTACACCTTC. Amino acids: CASRRGTNYGYTF.

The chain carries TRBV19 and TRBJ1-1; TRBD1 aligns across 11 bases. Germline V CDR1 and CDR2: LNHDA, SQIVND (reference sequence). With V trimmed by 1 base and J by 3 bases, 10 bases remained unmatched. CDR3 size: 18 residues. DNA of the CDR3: TGTGCCAGTAGTATAGGGACAGGGGGCGTTTATCGGTACACTGAAGCTTTCTTT. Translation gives CASSIGTGGVYRYTEAFF.

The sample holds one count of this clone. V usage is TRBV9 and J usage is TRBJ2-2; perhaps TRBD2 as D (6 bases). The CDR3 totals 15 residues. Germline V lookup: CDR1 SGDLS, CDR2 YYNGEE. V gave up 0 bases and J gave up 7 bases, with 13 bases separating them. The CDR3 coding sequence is TGTGCCAGCAGCGTAGCTAGCCGGGGGAACGGGGAGCTGTTTTTT. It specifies CASSVASRGNGELFF.